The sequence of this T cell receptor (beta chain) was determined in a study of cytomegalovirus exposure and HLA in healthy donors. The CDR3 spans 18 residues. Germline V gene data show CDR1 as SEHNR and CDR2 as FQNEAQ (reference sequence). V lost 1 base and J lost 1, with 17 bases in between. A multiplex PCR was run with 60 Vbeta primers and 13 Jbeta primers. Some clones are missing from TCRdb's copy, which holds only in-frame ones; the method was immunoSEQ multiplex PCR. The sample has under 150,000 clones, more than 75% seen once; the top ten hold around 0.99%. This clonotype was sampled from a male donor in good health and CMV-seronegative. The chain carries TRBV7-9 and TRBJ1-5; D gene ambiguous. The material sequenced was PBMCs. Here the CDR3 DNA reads TGTGCCAGCAGCTTAGTTCAACGGGGAATCGCAAGCAATCAGCCCCAGCATTTT. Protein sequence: CASSLVQRGIASNQPQHF.